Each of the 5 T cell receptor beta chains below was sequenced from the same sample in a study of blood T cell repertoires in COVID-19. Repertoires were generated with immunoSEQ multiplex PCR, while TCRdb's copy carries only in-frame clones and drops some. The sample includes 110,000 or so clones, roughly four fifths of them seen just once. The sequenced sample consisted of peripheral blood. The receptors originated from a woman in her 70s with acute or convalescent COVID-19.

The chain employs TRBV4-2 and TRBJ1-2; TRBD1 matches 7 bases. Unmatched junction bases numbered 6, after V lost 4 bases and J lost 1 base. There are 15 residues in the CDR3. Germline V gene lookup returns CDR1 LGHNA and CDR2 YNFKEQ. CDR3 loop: CASSPGTVNNYGYTF. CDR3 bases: TGTGCCAGCAGCCCCGGGACAGTTAATAACTATGGCTACACCTTC.

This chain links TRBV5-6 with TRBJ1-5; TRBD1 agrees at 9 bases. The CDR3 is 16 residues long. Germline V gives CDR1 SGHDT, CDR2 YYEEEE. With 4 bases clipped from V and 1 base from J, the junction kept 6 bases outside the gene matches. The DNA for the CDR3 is TGTGCCAGCAGCCTGAGGGACAGGGCAAGCAATCAGCCCCAGCATTTT. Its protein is CASSLRDRASNQPQHF. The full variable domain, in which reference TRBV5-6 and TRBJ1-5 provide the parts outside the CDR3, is DAGVTQSPTHLIKTRGQQVTLRCSPKSGHDTVSWYQQALGQGPQFIFQYYEEEERQRGNFPDRFSGHQFPNYSSELNVNALLLGDSALYLCASSLRDRASNQPQHFGDGTRLSIL.

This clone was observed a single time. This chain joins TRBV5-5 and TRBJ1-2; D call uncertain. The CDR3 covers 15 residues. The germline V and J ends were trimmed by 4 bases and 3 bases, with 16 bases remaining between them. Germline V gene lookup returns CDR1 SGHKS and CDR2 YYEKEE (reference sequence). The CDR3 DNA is TGTGCCAGCAGCCTCGGAGGAGGGAAGCACTATGGCTACACCTTC. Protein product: CASSLGGGKHYGYTF.

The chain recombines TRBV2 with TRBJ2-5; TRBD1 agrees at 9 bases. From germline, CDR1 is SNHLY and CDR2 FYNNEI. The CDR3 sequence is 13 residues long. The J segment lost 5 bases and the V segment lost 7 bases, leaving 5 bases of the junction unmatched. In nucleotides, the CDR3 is TGTGCCAGCAACCGGGACAGGGAGGAGACCCAGTACTTC. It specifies CASNRDREETQYF. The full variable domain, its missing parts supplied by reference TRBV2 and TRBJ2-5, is EPEVTQTPSHQVTQMGQEVILRCVPISNHLYFYWYRQILGQKVEFLVSFYNNEISEKSEIFDDQFSVERPDGSNFTLKIRSTKLEDSAMYFCASNRDREETQYFGPGTRLLVL.

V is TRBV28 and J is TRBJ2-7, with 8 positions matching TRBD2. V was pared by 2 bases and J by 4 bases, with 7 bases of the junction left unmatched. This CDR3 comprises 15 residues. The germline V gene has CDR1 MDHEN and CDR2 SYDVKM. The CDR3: CASSLAPGGAYEQYF. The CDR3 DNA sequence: TGTGCCAGCAGTTTAGCCCCGGGAGGGGCGTACGAGCAGTACTTC.